Listed here is a single TCR beta chain. The antigen it recognizes is unknown. Qualities for individual bases were not recorded, and no much larger clone is one base off. This sample was taken from a study of T cells after somatic rescue of genetic block (dated by TCRdb to between 2020 and 2021). Context from the whole study: The study assessed how robust, over the long term, a T-cell system was when the system had developed through somatic rescue of a genetic block in T-cell development.

Library preparation used the immunoSEQ multiplex PCR assay. TCRdb limited this immuneACCESS table to in-frame rearrangements with V and J called. A share of clones is missing; checked studies link under half to unresolved V genes, and the rest is unexplained. For this sample the table gives 45,000 to 55,000 clones, of which 90% to 96% were detected only once. The leading ten clones occupy approximately 0.07% of the sample. CDR1 SGHDN and CDR2 FVKESK are derived from the germline V gene. V sheds 5 bases and J sheds 4 bases, leaving 18 bases between their ends. The CDR3 runs 15 amino acids, cysteine and phenylalanine included. Of all the DNA, just the CDR3 is kept, 45 bases in frame from base 1.

The sequence was collected from a child under three years old. Sequenced input: peripheral blood mononuclear cells (PBMCs). The V and J segments used are TRBV14 and TRBJ2-7; the D gene could be either TRBD1 or TRBD2, each agreeing at 5 bases. In nucleotides, the sequence is TGTGCCAGCAGCTTCCCGGGACGGACTTATTACGAGCAGTACTTC. This sequence encodes CASSFPGRTYYEQYF.